This TCR beta chain appears in the sequencing data of a study of blood T cell repertoires in COVID-19. V shed 1 base, J shed 2 bases, and the junction held 8 bases outside the gene matches. Per the germline V gene, CDR1 is GTSNPN and CDR2 is SVGIG (reference sequence). This CDR3 spans 16 amino acids. Profiling relied on immunoSEQ multiplex PCR, and the TCRdb table lists in-frame clones only, not all of them. The sample lists about 250,000 clones; approximately 90% were seen once. The sample taken for sequencing was peripheral blood. The rearrangement links TRBV30 to TRBJ2-7; 10 nucleotides align to TRBD2. This TCR was recovered from a woman under 40 with active or convalescent COVID-19. The CDR3 loop is CAWSGGTSARTYEQYF. In DNA, the CDR3 is TGTGCCTGGAGTGGGGGGACTAGCGCGAGGACCTACGAGCAGTACTTC.